Below, 9 T cell receptor beta chains from the same sample are listed, as sequenced in a study of control samples from healthy donors and cancer patients. The assay was immunoSEQ multiplex PCR, and TCRdb's table has in-frame clones only and misses some. Altogether over 150,000 clones are present, 85% to 90% being singletons, with the ten largest covering 1.2% to 1.5%. The sequencing input was blood. Receptor source: a woman aged 50 to 65 in good health.

This rearrangement joins TRBV29-1 to TRBJ2-2, with D hard to call. The V and J ends lost 3 bases and 1 base respectively, with 6 bases between them. This CDR3 is 13 amino acids long. In germline, CDR1 is SQVTM, CDR2 ANQGSEA. The CDR3 DNA reads TGCAGCGTTGAGGACGGGAACACCGGGGAGCTGTTTTTT. This encodes CSVEDGNTGELFF.

The rearrangement links TRBV3-1 (or the pseudogene TRBV3-2) to TRBJ2-7, with a weak D call TRBD1 (5 bases). Germline assignment: CDR1 LGHDT and CDR2 YNNKEL (reference sequence). CDR3 length equals 15 residues. V was pared by 0 bases and J by 6 bases, with 15 bases between. This chain's CDR3 is CASSQESGRWAEQYF. Here the CDR3 DNA reads TGTGCCAGCAGCCAAGAGTCAGGGCGTTGGGCCGAGCAGTACTTC.

This chain uses TRBV19 with TRBJ2-7; D perhaps matches TRBD1 (6 bases). Germline V lookup: CDR1 LNHDA, CDR2 SQIVND (reference sequence). There are 14 residues in the CDR3. V was pared by 1 base and J by 2 bases, with 9 bases between. The CDR3 spells CASSIVAGAYEQYF. The CDR3 DNA sequence: TGTGCCAGTAGTATAGTAGCAGGGGCCTACGAGCAGTACTTC.

The V call is TRBV9, the J call TRBJ2-1; 8 nucleotides match TRBD2. Losses at the gene ends were 3 bases for V and 8 bases for J; bases not matched to a gene: 10. Germline V gene data show CDR1 as SGDLS and CDR2 as YYNGEE. The CDR3 is 15 residues long. The CDR3 nucleotides read TGTGCCAGCAGCGCCAGCGGGACTAGATTCGATGAGCAGTTCTTC. This codes for CASSASGTRFDEQFF.

J is TRBJ2-2 and V is TRBV24-1, with TRBD2 matching 15 bases. V gave up 4 bases and J gave up 5 bases; unmatched junction bases: 7. The CDR3 sequence is 18 residues long. Per the germline V gene, CDR1 is KGHDR and CDR2 is SFDVKD. CDR3: CATSDPGLAGGSTGELFF. The CDR3 bases are TGTGCCACCAGTGACCCAGGACTAGCGGGAGGGTCGACCGGGGAGCTGTTTTTT.

This chain connects TRBV9 to TRBJ1-2; TRBD1 agrees at 10 bases. The CDR3 is 14 residues long. J was trimmed by 7 bases and V by 3 bases; bases with no gene match: 6. The germline V gene has CDR1 SGDLS and CDR2 YYNGEE. CDR3 sequence (DNA): TGTGCCAGCAGCGGCGGGGACAGGGGTAGTGGCTACACCTTC. This sequence encodes CASSGGDRGSGYTF.

V is TRBV30 and J is TRBJ2-7; D is uncertain. This CDR3 region has 14 residues. Germline V gives CDR1 GTSNPN, CDR2 SVGIG (reference sequence). V was pared by 4 bases and J by 0 bases, with 13 bases between. In nucleotides, the CDR3 is TGTGCCTGGAATGGGGTTGGGGACTCCTACGAGCAGTACTTC. Protein sequence: CAWNGVGDSYEQYF. The full variable domain, rest sourced from reference TRBV30 and TRBJ2-7, is SQTIHQWPATLVQPVGSPLSLECTVEGTSNPNLYWYRQAAGRGLQLLFYSVGIGQISSEVPQNLSASRPQDRQFILSSKKLLLSDSGFYLCAWNGVGDSYEQYFGPGTRLTVT.

The chain carries TRBV3-1 (or the pseudogene TRBV3-2) and TRBJ2-3; D ambiguous. V gave up 2 bases and J gave up 5 bases, with 14 bases separating them. CDR3 length: 15 residues. Germline CDR1 and CDR2: LGHDT and YNNKEL (reference sequence). CDR3 bases: TGTGCCAGCAGCCAAAGAGGCCTCGCGGTAGATACGCAGTATTTT. As protein: CASSQRGLAVDTQYF.

The rearrangement links TRBV2 to TRBJ2-2; 7 bases line up with TRBD1. J lost 6 bases, V lost 6 bases, and 7 bases had no gene match. CDR3 size: 14 residues. Looked up from germline, CDR1 is SNHLY and CDR2 is FYNNEI. The CDR3 nucleotides are TGTGCCAGCAGGGAACAGGGGATGGCCGGGGAGCTGTTTTTT. Residues: CASREQGMAGELFF.